These 30 T cell receptor beta chains were sequenced from one sample in a study of post-analysis software for immune sequencing data. Unique-molecular-identifier-tagged TCR beta cDNA libraries were used. TCRdb used MiXCR to reprocess the PCR reads, holding one entry per CDR3 protein. The sample holds 800,000 to 950,000 distinct CDR3 sequences, 53% seen once. These receptors have no identified antigens. Study-wide findings and caveats: Patients carried five TRBV segments more frequently than controls did, and TRBV5-6, TRBV5-1 and TRBV20-1 were among them.

Sequencing was performed on blood. The receptors were gathered from a girl aged 5-17 years with multiple sclerosis.

This clonotype was observed a few times. The genes are TRBV5-1 and TRBJ2-7; 7 bases align to TRBD1. The germline V gene has CDR1 SGHRS and CDR2 YFSETQ. There are 16 residues in the CDR3. Losses at the gene ends were 0 bases for V and 0 bases for J; bases not matched to a gene: 6. The CDR3 DNA reads as TGCGCCAGCAGCTTGGTAGGGGGCGCGGGCTCCTACGAGCAGTACTTC. Its translation is CASSLVGGAGSYEQYF.

The rearrangement uses TRBV29-1 and TRBJ2-1; D tentatively fits TRBD1 or TRBD2 (5 bases each). The CDR3 loop spans 14 amino acids. Trimming pared 7 bases from V and 2 bases from J, leaving 15 bases between. CDR1 and CDR2 (germline): SQVTM, ANQGSEA. The CDR3 coding sequence is TGCAGCGGGTGGGGCAGGGAGACCTACAATGAGCAGTTCTTC. Amino acids: CSGWGRETYNEQFF.

CDR3 in amino acids: CSARDPTASSYNEQFF. CDR3 DNA: TGCAGTGCTAGAGACCCAACCGCTAGCTCCTACAATGAGCAGTTCTTC. This chain uses TRBV20-1 with TRBJ2-1, with no clear D. Germline-derived CDR1 and CDR2 are DFQATT and SNEGSKA (reference sequence). V lost 0 bases, J lost 0 bases, and 12 bases lay in between. The CDR3 has 16 residues.

This clonotype was recorded a few times. The chain employs TRBV6-5 and TRBJ2-7; 7 nucleotides agree with TRBD1. Germline V lookup: CDR1 MNHEY, CDR2 SVGAGI. The trim removed 7 bases at V and 2 bases at J, leaving 8 bases unmatched. The CDR3 length is 14 residues. The CDR3 sequence is CASTTSQGAYEQYF. CDR3 bases: TGTGCCAGCACCACGAGCCAGGGGGCCTACGAGCAGTACTTC.

The chain has TRBV29-1 and TRBJ2-7; TRBD2 matches 11 bases. Losses at the gene ends were 6 bases for V and 0 bases for J; bases not matched to a gene: 4. The CDR3 contains 14 residues. CDR1 SQVTM and CDR2 ANQGSEA come from the germline V gene. The CDR3 nucleotides read TGCAGCGTATGGACTAGCGGGCTCTCCTACGAGCAGTACTTC. Its translation: CSVWTSGLSYEQYF.

This clonotype was seen a handful of times. This chain joins TRBV12-5 and TRBJ2-6; 8 positions match TRBD1. The V gene end was trimmed by 3 bases and the J gene end by 2 bases; junction bases not matched to a gene: 3. Germline V CDR1 and CDR2: LGHNT, FRNRAP. The CDR3 has 16 amino acids. DNA of the CDR3: TGTGCTAGTGGTTTCCAGACAGGGGCTGGGGCCAACGTCCTGACTTTC. It specifies CASGFQTGAGANVLTF.

This CDR3 is CASSDPLTYEQYF. For the CDR3, the DNA is TGTGCCAGCAGTGATCCCCTAACCTACGAGCAGTACTTC. The gene calls are TRBV25-1 and TRBJ2-7, with no clear D. V lost 3 bases to trimming and J lost 2 bases, with 8 bases between them. This CDR3 has 13 residues. Germline V gene sequence: CDR1 MGHDK, CDR2 SYGVNS.

The chain couples TRBV5-1 to TRBJ2-3; possibly TRBD1 or TRBD2 for D (6 bases each). The CDR3 length is 16 residues. From germline, CDR1 is SGHRS and CDR2 YFSETQ. Trimming stripped 0 bases from V and 1 base from J, with 12 bases between. DNA for the CDR3: TGCGCCAGCAGCTTGGGGGGGGCAGCGGGCACAGATACGCAGTATTTT. This codes for CASSLGGAAGTDTQYF.

This clonotype was seen a few times. The J gene is TRBJ1-2, the V gene TRBV7-9; no clear D. Germline CDR1 is SEHNR and CDR2 is FQNEAQ (reference sequence). This CDR3 contains 16 residues. The germline V and J ends were trimmed by 4 bases and 7 bases, with 22 bases remaining between them. The CDR3 coding sequence is TGTGCCAGCAGCTCATTTAGCGCTCAAATGAACGCTGGCTACACCTTC. Residues: CASSSFSAQMNAGYTF.

The V and J genes are TRBV12-3 or TRBV12-4 and TRBJ2-6; D gene uncertain. There are 16 residues in the CDR3. V dropped 4 bases and J dropped 1 base, with 11 bases sitting between them. The CDR3 protein is CASSWLVGSGANVLTF. CDR3 bases: TGTGCCAGCAGTTGGCTAGTGGGGTCTGGGGCCAACGTCCTGACTTTC.

The chain has TRBV12-3 or TRBV12-4 and TRBJ2-1; the match to TRBD2 covers 8 bases. The CDR3 consists of 17 residues. The ends lost 3 bases at V and 9 bases at J; junction bases unmatched: 16. The CDR3 coding sequence is TGTGCCAGCAGTTTCCCCGGGGGGGGGGCCCCTTTGTCTGAGCAGTTCTTC. This translates into CASSFPGGGAPLSEQFF.

The chain has TRBV5-1 and TRBJ1-1, with D perhaps TRBD1 (5 bases). Trimming cost V 4 bases and J 1 base, with 11 bases left between them. The CDR3 sequence is 14 residues long. Germline V gives CDR1 SGHRS, CDR2 YFSETQ. CDR3 in amino acids: CASSRDGRNTEAFF. CDR3 DNA sequence: TGCGCCAGCAGCAGGGACGGACGGAACACTGAAGCTTTCTTT. Full variable domain (rest looked up from reference TRBV5-1 and TRBJ1-1): KAGVTQTPRYLIKTRGQQVTLSCSPISGHRSVSWYQQTPGQGLQFLFEYFSETQRNKGNFPGRFSGRQFSNSRSEMNVSTLELGDSALYLCASSRDGRNTEAFFGQGTRLTVV.

Notes on this clonotype: A junction end diverges from the germline sequence, so it may reflect a read error. This chain links TRBV7-7 with TRBJ2-6; D is perhaps TRBD1 (5 bases). CDR1 and CDR2 (germline): SSHAT, FNYEAQ (reference sequence). The CDR3 has 18 residues. Here the CDR3 reads CASSSLGETDSGANVLTF. The CDR3 DNA is TGTGCTAGCAGCTCCCTTGGAGAGACAGACTCTGGGGCCAACGTCCTGACTTTC.

This chain joins TRBV5-1 and TRBJ2-5; 9 nucleotides align to TRBD1. V shed 3 bases, J shed 5 bases, and the junction held 5 bases outside the gene matches. This CDR3 has 14 residues. CDR1 is SGHRS and CDR2 is YFSETQ in the germline V gene. The CDR3 coding sequence is TGCGCCAGCAGCTATACAGGGGGCTTGGAGACCCAGTACTTC. It codes for CASSYTGGLETQYF.

CDR3 loop: CSARGTGSGANVLTF. The CDR3 DNA sequence: TGCAGTGCTAGAGGTACAGGATCTGGGGCCAACGTCCTGACTTTC. The chain joins TRBV20-1 to TRBJ2-6; D might be TRBD1 (5 bases). The CDR3 extends over 15 amino acids. Germline V gene data show CDR1 as DFQATT and CDR2 as SNEGSKA (reference sequence). With 1 base removed from V and 1 base from J, the gap between germline ends came to 8 bases.

The chain joins TRBV27 to TRBJ2-5; D is possibly TRBD2 (6 bases). The J call is doubtful: the DNA matches TRBJ2-7 better. Germline V gives CDR1 MNHEY, CDR2 SMNVEV (reference sequence). The CDR3 runs to 15 residues. The CDR3, as DNA: TGTGCCAGCAGTGACACCAGGGAGGTAAGGGGCGAGCAGTACTTC. The encoded protein is CASSDTREVRGEQYF.

The chain combines TRBV7-9 with TRBJ2-7, with 8 bases that match TRBD1. Germline CDR1 and CDR2: SEHNR and FQNEAQ (reference sequence). The J segment lost 9 bases and the V segment lost 8 bases, leaving 12 bases of the junction unmatched. The CDR3 totals 13 residues. The CDR3 region is CASGSGTGLGQYF. The CDR3 nucleotides are TGTGCCAGCGGATCCGGGACAGGTCTCGGGCAGTACTTC.

The chain uses TRBV20-1 and TRBJ2-4; 7 nucleotides match TRBD2. The J call may be mistaken, given a closer DNA end match to TRBJ2-7. This CDR3 is built from 14 residues. The V gene's germline CDR1 is DFQATT and CDR2 SNEGSKA (reference sequence). This chain's CDR3 is CSAREPAGFGEQYF. The CDR3 DNA reads TGCAGTGCTAGAGAACCAGCGGGGTTCGGCGAGCAGTACTTC.

In this sample, this clonotype turned up a few times. The J gene is TRBJ2-1, the V gene TRBV18; D unresolved. V lost 2 bases to trimming and J lost 3 bases, with 5 bases between them. Germline V gives CDR1 KGHSH, CDR2 LQKENI. The CDR3 extends over 13 amino acids. CDR3 DNA: TGTGCCAGCTCACCAAAGCTCTACAATGAGCAGTTCTTC. Translation: CASSPKLYNEQFF.

This rearrangement joins TRBV10-3 to TRBJ2-7, with TRBD1 matching over 9 bases. The CDR3 has 14 residues. Trimming at V came to 5 bases and at J to 2 bases, leaving 4 bases not matched to a gene. Per germline, CDR1 ENHRY and CDR2 SYGVKD. CDR3 coding DNA: TGTGCCATCAGTCCCGGGACAGGGCCCTACGAGCAGTACTTC. This encodes CAISPGTGPYEQYF.

This rearrangement joins TRBV10-3 to TRBJ2-3; possibly TRBD2 for D (6 bases). V lost 4 bases, J lost 6 bases, and 20 bases lay in between. The CDR3 sequence is 16 residues long. Per the germline V gene, CDR1 is ENHRY and CDR2 is SYGVKD. The CDR3 sequence is CAISAPGAGLRDTQYF. The CDR3 region has the DNA TGTGCCATCAGTGCCCCCGGGGCGGGGCTACGGGATACGCAGTATTTT.

This clonotype was picked up a small number of times. The CDR3 coding sequence is TGTGCCACCAGTGATTCAGACAGGGGTCAAGAGACCCAGTACTTC. It yields the protein CATSDSDRGQETQYF. The chain joins TRBV24-1 to TRBJ2-4, with 8 bases aligning to TRBD1. The J call could be wrong; TRBJ2-5 is a better fit for the DNA end. The CDR3 contains 15 residues. Germline lookup yields CDR1 KGHDR and CDR2 SFDVKD.

This clonotype appeared once. V and J are TRBV18 and TRBJ1-2; D is possibly TRBD1 (6 bases). Germline lookup yields CDR1 KGHSH and CDR2 LQKENI. This CDR3 region has 14 residues. V was shortened by 4 bases and J by 8 bases, with 17 bases between the two germline ends. The CDR3 sequence: CASSQDRGGSGYTF. The DNA of the CDR3 is TGTGCCAGCTCACAGGACAGAGGGGGAAGCGGCTACACCTTC.

The gene calls are TRBV20-1 and TRBJ2-5; the D gene is possibly TRBD1 (6 bases). This CDR3 contains 14 residues. CDR1 and CDR2 (germline): DFQATT, SNEGSKA (reference sequence). Deletions cut 2 bases from V and 4 bases from J, with 14 bases between. DNA for the CDR3: TGCAGTGCTAGATTCAACAGGGCGGCAGAGACCCAGTACTTC. Translation: CSARFNRAAETQYF.

The chain links TRBV29-1 to TRBJ2-2, with TRBD2 identical over 9 bases. This CDR3 is 13 amino acids long. The germline gives CDR1 SQVTM, CDR2 ANQGSEA. The V and J ends lost 6 bases and 5 bases, in that order; junction bases with no gene match: 4. CDR3 protein: CSVAGLATGELFF. The CDR3 DNA is TGCAGCGTGGCGGGACTAGCAACCGGGGAGCTGTTTTTT.

This sequence joins TRBV14 and TRBJ1-1, with D maybe TRBD1 (5 bases). This CDR3 spans 17 amino acids. CDR1 is SGHDN and CDR2 is FVKESK in the germline V gene. V was trimmed by 2 bases and J by 2 bases, leaving 18 bases between them. CDR3 DNA sequence: TGTGCCAGCAGCCAATTCACAACGGGGGAGGTCAACACTGAAGCTTTCTTT. Its protein product is CASSQFTTGEVNTEAFF. The entire variable domain, with the rest obtained from reference TRBV14 and TRBJ1-1, is as follows: EAGVTQFPSHSVIEKGQTVTLRCDPISGHDNLYWYRRVMGKEIKFLLHFVKESKQDESGMPNNRFLAERTGGTYSTLKVQPAELEDSGVYFCASSQFTTGEVNTEAFFGQGTRLTVV.

This chain uses TRBV12-3 or TRBV12-4 with TRBJ2-5; D may be TRBD2 (6 bases). With 6 bases removed from V and 7 bases from J, the gap between germline ends came to 24 bases. The CDR3 spans 16 residues. This CDR3 reads CASSLSGGPSAGTQYF. The CDR3 DNA follows: TGTGCCAGCAGCCTCTCCGGGGGTCCAAGTGCGGGGACCCAGTACTTC.

The chain uses TRBV20-1 and TRBJ1-5; D is undetermined. CDR1 is DFQATT and CDR2 is SNEGSKA in the germline V gene (reference sequence). Trimming took 0 bases from V and 0 from J, leaving 6 bases between them. The CDR3 runs to 14 residues. This chain's CDR3 is CSAREPASNQPQHF. In DNA form, the CDR3 reads TGCAGTGCTAGAGAGCCAGCTAGCAATCAGCCCCAGCATTTT.

This chain links TRBV7-7 with TRBJ2-6; possibly TRBD1 for D (5 bases). Per germline, CDR1 SSHAT and CDR2 FNYEAQ (reference sequence). This CDR3 spans 16 amino acids. V was cut by 4 bases and J by 2 bases, with 12 bases left in between. CDR3 amino acids: CASSSTVLTGANVLTF. DNA for the CDR3: TGTGCCAGCAGCTCGACAGTACTCACTGGGGCCAACGTCCTGACTTTC.

This clonotype has just a few counts. The DNA of the CDR3 is TGTGCCAGCAGTGGACGGGACGGACTTAACTATGGCTACACCTTC. Translating gives CASSGRDGLNYGYTF. This sequence joins TRBV9 and TRBJ1-2; tentatively, D is TRBD1 (5 bases). The CDR3 has 15 residues. V lost 5 bases and J lost 1, with 15 bases in between. Germline-derived CDR1 and CDR2 are SGDLS and YYNGEE.